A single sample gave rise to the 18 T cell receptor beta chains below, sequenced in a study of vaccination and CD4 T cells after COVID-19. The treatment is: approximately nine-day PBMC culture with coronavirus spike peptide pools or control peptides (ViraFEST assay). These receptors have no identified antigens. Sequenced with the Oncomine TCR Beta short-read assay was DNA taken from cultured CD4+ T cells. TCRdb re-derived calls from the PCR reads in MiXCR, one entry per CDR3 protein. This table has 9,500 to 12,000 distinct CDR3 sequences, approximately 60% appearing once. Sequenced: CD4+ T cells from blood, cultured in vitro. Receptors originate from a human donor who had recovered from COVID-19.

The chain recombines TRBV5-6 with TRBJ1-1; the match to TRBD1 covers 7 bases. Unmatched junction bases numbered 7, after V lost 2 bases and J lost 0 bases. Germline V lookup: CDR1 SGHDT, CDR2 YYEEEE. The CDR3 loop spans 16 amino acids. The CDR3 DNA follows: TGTGCCAGCAGCTTCGACAGGGTAGCAATGAACACTGAAGCTTTCTTT. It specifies CASSFDRVAMNTEAFF.

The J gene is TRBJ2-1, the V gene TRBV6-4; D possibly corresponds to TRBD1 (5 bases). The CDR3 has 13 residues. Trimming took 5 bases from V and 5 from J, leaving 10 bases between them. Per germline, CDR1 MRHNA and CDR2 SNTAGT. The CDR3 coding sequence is TGTGCCAGCAGTACAGGACGGAACAATGAGCAGTTCTTC. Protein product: CASSTGRNNEQFF.

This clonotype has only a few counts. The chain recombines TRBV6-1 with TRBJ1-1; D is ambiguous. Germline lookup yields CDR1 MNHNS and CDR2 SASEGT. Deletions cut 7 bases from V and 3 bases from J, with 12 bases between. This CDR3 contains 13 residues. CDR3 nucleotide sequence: TGTGCCAGCAACCGTAGGAGGGACACTGAAGCTTTCTTT. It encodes CASNRRRDTEAFF.

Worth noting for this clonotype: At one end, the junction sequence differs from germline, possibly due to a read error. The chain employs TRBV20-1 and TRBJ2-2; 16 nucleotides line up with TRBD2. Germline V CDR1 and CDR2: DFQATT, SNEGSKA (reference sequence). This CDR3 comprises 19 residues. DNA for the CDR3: TGCAGTGCTAGGGACCCGGGACTAGCGGGAGGGCCGAAGACCGGGGAGCTGTTTTTT. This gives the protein CSARDPGLAGGPKTGELFF.

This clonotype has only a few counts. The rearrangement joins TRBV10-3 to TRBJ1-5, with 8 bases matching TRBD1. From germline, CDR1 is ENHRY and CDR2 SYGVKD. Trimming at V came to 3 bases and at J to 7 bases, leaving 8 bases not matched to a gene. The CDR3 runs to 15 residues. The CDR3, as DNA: TGTGCCATCAGTGAATGGGACAGGTCGGGACAGCCCCAGCATTTT. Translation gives CAISEWDRSGQPQHF.

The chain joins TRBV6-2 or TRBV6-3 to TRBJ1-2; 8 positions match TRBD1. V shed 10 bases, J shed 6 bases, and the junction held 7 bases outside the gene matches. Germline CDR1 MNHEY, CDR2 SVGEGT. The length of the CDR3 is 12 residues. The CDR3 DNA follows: TGTGCCACCCTACAGGGGGAGGATGGCTACACCTTC. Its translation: CATLQGEDGYTF.

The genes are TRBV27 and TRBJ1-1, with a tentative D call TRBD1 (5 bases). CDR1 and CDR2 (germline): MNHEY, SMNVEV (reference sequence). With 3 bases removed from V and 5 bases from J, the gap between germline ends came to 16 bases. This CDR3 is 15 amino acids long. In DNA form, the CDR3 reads TGTGCCAGCAGTTTTTCTCAGGGAGCCCGTACTGAAGCTTTCTTT. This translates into CASSFSQGARTEAFF.

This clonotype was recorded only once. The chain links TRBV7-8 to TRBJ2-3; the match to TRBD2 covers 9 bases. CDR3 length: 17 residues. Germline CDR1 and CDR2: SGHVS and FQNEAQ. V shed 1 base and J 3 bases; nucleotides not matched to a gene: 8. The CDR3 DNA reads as TGTGCCAGCAGCTTAGGGGGCATAGCGGGAGCGACAGATACGCAGTATTTT. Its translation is CASSLGGIAGATDTQYF.

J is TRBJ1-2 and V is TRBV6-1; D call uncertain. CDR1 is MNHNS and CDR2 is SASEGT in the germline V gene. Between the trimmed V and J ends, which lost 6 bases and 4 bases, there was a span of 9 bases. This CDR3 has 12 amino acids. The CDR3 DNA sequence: TGTGCCAGCAGCGTTTTGGTCTATGGCTACACCTTC. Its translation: CASSVLVYGYTF.

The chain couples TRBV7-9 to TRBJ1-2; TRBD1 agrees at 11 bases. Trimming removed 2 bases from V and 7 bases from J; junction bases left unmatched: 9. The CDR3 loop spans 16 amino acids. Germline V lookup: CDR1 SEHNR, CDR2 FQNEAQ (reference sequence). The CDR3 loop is CASSLIRDRGKFGYTF. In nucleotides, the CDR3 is TGTGCCAGCAGCTTAATCAGGGACAGGGGGAAGTTTGGCTACACCTTC. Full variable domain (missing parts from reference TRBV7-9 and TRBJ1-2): DTGVSQNPRHKITKRGQNVTFRCDPISEHNRLYWYRQTLGQGPEFLTYFQNEAQLEKSRLLSDRFSAERPKGSFSTLEIQRTEQGDSAMYLCASSLIRDRGKFGYTFGSGTRLTVV.

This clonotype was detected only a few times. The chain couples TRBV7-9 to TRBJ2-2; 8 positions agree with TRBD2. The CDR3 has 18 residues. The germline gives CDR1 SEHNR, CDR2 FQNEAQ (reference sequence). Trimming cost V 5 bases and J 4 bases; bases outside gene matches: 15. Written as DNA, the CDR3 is TGTGCCAGCAGCCCCAAGCCGCGTCTAGCGGGCCTCACCGGGGAGCTGTTTTTT. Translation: CASSPKPRLAGLTGELFF.

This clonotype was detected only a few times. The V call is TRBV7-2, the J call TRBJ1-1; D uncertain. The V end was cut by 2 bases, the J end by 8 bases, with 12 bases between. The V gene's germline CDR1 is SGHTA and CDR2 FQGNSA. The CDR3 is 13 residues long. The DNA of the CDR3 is TGTGCCAGCAGCTTAAATAGACGCACCGAAGCTTTCTTT. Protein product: CASSLNRRTEAFF.

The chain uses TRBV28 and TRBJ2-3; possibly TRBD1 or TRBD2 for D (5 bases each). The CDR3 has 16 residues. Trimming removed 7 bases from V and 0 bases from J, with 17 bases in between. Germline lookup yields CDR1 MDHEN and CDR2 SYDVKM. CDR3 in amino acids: CASTPAGGPSTDTQYF. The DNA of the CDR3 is TGTGCCAGCACCCCTGCTGGGGGACCTAGCACAGATACGCAGTATTTT.

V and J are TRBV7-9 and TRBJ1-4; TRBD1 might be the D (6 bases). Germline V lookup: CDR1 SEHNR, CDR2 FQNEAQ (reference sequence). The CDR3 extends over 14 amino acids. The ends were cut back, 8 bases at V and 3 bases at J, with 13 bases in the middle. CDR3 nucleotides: TGTGCCAGCCGAGGGGGGGTAGCTAATGAAAAACTGTTTTTT. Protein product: CASRGGVANEKLFF.

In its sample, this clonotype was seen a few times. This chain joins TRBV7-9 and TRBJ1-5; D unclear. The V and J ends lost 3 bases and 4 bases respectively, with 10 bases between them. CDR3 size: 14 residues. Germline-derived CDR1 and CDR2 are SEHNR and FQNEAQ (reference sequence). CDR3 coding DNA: TGTGCCAGCAGCTTTCCAGGCCCTAATCAGCCCCAGCATTTT. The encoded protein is CASSFPGPNQPQHF.

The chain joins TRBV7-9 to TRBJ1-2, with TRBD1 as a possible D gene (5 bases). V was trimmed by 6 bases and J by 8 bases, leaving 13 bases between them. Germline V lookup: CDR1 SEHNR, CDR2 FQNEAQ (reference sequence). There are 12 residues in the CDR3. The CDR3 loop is CASRRTGGGYTF. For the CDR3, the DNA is TGTGCCAGCAGAAGAACAGGTGGCGGCTACACCTTC.

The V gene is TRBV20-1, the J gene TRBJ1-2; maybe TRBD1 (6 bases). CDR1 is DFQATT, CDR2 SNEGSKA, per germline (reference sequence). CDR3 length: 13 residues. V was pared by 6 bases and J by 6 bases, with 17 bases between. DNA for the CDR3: TGCAGTGCCACCGCGGGGGGCGCGGATGGCTACACCTTC. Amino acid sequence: CSATAGGADGYTF.

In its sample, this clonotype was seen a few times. CDR3 protein: CASSAGQGGYYGYTF. The CDR3 coding sequence is TGTGCCAGCAGCGCGGGACAGGGGGGATACTATGGCTACACCTTC. The genes are TRBV7-2 and TRBJ1-2, with 11 nucleotides matching TRBD1. The CDR3 runs to 15 residues. The V gene end was trimmed by 5 bases and the J gene end by 3 bases; junction bases not matched to a gene: 5. The germline V gene has CDR1 SGHTA and CDR2 FQGNSA.